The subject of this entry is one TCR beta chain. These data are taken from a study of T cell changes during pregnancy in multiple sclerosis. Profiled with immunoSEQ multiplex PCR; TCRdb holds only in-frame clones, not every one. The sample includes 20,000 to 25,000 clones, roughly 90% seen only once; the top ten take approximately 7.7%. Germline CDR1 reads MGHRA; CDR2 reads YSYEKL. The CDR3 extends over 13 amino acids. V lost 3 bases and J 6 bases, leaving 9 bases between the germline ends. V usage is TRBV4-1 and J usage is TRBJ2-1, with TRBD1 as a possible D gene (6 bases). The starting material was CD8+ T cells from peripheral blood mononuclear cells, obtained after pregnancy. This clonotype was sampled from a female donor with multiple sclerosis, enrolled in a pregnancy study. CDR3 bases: TGCGCCAGCAGCCAGGTAGGGGGCAATGAGCAGTTCTTC. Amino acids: CASSQVGGNEQFF.